Each of the 23 T cell receptor beta chains below was sequenced from the same sample in a study of cytomegalovirus exposure and HLA in healthy donors. Assay used: immunoSEQ multiplex PCR; TCRdb lists only in-frame clones, some missing. Found here are 45,000 to 70,000 clones, more than 85% of them singletons; the top ten hold around 5.8%. Source material: PBMCs. The source is a woman aged 18-29 years in good health and CMV-seronegative.

This clone was seen only once. The chain is built from TRBV5-4 and TRBJ2-7; a possible D gene is TRBD1 (5 bases). Germline CDR1 SGHNT, CDR2 YYREEE (reference sequence). V was trimmed by 0 bases and J by 5 bases, leaving 24 bases between them. This CDR3 is built from 18 residues. CDR3 nucleotide sequence: TGTGCCAGCAGCTTGGCGGTAGGGGCCCCCTTGGGTTTGGACGAGCAGTACTTC. Translating it yields CASSLAVGAPLGLDEQYF.

This clone was seen once. The chain links TRBV7-9 to TRBJ2-5; D might be TRBD1 (6 bases). Trimming stripped 4 bases from V and 2 bases from J, with 11 bases between. The germline CDR1 and CDR2 sequences are SEHNR and FQNEAQ (reference sequence). The CDR3 has 14 residues. This chain's CDR3 is CASSSRQVQETQYF. The DNA for the CDR3 is TGTGCCAGCAGCTCAAGACAGGTACAAGAGACCCAGTACTTC.

The chain uses TRBV7-9 and TRBJ1-1; D is unclear. The CDR3 totals 11 residues. V lost 9 bases, J lost 3 bases, and 8 bases lay in between. In germline, CDR1 is SEHNR, CDR2 FQNEAQ (reference sequence). The CDR3 here is CASELDTEAFF. Here the CDR3 DNA reads TGTGCCAGTGAGTTGGACACTGAAGCTTTCTTT.

This clone is categorized as medium-sized. The rearrangement joins TRBV6-1 to TRBJ2-7; 11 bases fit TRBD1. Germline CDR1 and CDR2: MNHNS and SASEGT. V shed 0 bases, J shed 3 bases, and the junction held 1 base outside the gene matches. The CDR3 loop spans 15 amino acids. CDR3 in DNA: TGTGCCAGCAGTGAAGCCGGGACAGGGGGCTACGAGCAGTACTTC. Translation gives CASSEAGTGGYEQYF.

V usage is TRBV7-3 and J usage is TRBJ2-1; D call uncertain. Trimming stripped 1 base from V and 6 bases from J, with 10 bases between. The CDR3 consists of 14 residues. Per germline, CDR1 SGHTA and CDR2 FQGTGA. CDR3 region: CASSLNRVSNEQFF. The CDR3 DNA follows: TGTGCCAGCAGCTTAAATCGGGTATCCAATGAGCAGTTCTTC.

The chain carries TRBV5-1 and TRBJ2-3; 8 bases map to TRBD2. J gave up 4 bases and V 4 bases, and 14 bases lay outside the gene matches. Germline CDR1 is SGHRS and CDR2 is YFSETQ. The CDR3 has 17 amino acids. For the CDR3, the DNA is TGCGCCAGCAGCCCCCTCCGGGGGGGCGGGGGACCAGATACGCAGTATTTT. Its translation: CASSPLRGGGGPDTQYF.

The chain employs TRBV7-9 and TRBJ1-2; D is possibly TRBD1 (6 bases). CDR1 is SEHNR and CDR2 is FQNEAQ in the germline V gene (reference sequence). This CDR3 spans 15 amino acids. Trimming cost V 2 bases and J 3 bases, with 13 bases left between them. CDR3 coding DNA: TGTGCCAGCAGCTTATGGGGGGGCGCAGACTATGGCTACACCTTC. Translation gives CASSLWGGADYGYTF.

The CDR3 loop is CASSLQGLGINQPQHF. In DNA, the CDR3 is TGTGCCAGCAGCTTACAGGGGCTGGGGATTAATCAGCCCCAGCATTTT. This chain links TRBV7-8 with TRBJ1-5, with a possible D match to TRBD1 (6 bases). This CDR3 region has 16 residues. V gave up 2 bases and J gave up 4 bases, with 15 bases separating them. Germline V CDR1 and CDR2: SGHVS, FQNEAQ.

The V and J genes are TRBV9 and TRBJ2-1; TRBD2 might be the D (6 bases). The CDR3 has 14 amino acids. Deletions cut 4 bases from V and 3 bases from J, with 11 bases between. In germline, CDR1 is SGDLS, CDR2 YYNGEE. DNA for the CDR3: TGTGCCAGCAGCTCGGGACTTCTCTACAATGAGCAGTTCTTC. Its protein is CASSSGLLYNEQFF.

The chain employs TRBV25-1 and TRBJ2-3, with D tentatively TRBD1 (5 bases). Trimming pared 7 bases from V and 6 bases from J, leaving 17 bases between. The CDR3 is made up of 14 amino acids. The germline gives CDR1 MGHDK, CDR2 SYGVNS. The CDR3 loop reads CASIQSTEPDTQYF. CDR3 nucleotides: TGTGCCAGCATACAATCGACAGAGCCTGATACGCAGTATTTT.

The rearrangement joins TRBV19 to TRBJ2-7, with 8 bases matching TRBD1. Germline lookup yields CDR1 LNHDA and CDR2 SQIVND (reference sequence). CDR3 length: 18 residues. V dropped 3 bases and J dropped 3; count of bases not matched to a gene: 16. The CDR3 reads CASSIWSGTGGTRYEQYF. CDR3 coding DNA: TGTGCCAGTAGTATCTGGTCCGGGACAGGTGGTACTCGCTACGAGCAGTACTTC.

This clone appeared once. The chain has TRBV27 and TRBJ2-1, with TRBD1 matching 9 bases. Unmatched junction bases numbered 17, after V lost 5 bases and J lost 9 bases. This CDR3 has 17 residues. Germline V gene lookup returns CDR1 MNHEY and CDR2 SMNVEV (reference sequence). CDR3 region: CASSPLTGTGLHLEQFF. CDR3 DNA sequence: TGTGCCAGCAGTCCACTTACCGGGACAGGGCTTCATCTTGAGCAGTTCTTC.

The chain links TRBV19 to TRBJ1-2; 12 nucleotides align to TRBD1. The germline V gene has CDR1 LNHDA and CDR2 SQIVND (reference sequence). This CDR3 region has 16 residues. Trimming at V came to 6 bases and at J to 4 bases, leaving 9 bases not matched to a gene. This chain's CDR3 is CASSRDRGPGGYGYTF. DNA for the CDR3: TGTGCCAGTAGCCGGGACAGGGGGCCCGGGGGCTATGGCTACACCTTC.

The J gene is TRBJ1-4, the V gene TRBV7-3, with 8 positions matching TRBD1. CDR3 length: 16 amino acids. Per the germline V gene, CDR1 is SGHTA and CDR2 is FQGTGA. V shed 5 bases and J 8 bases; nucleotides not matched to a gene: 13. The CDR3 coding sequence is TGTGCCAGCAGCCCTCAGGACAGGGATCCTCTAGAAAAACTGTTTTTT. Encoded protein: CASSPQDRDPLEKLFF.

The V call is TRBV28, the J call TRBJ1-1; 8 bases map to TRBD1. The trim removed 5 bases at V and 8 bases at J, leaving 1 base unmatched. Germline CDR1 is MDHEN and CDR2 is SYDVKM. The CDR3 has 11 residues. CDR3 sequence reads: CASSDRGEAFF. DNA for the CDR3: TGTGCCAGCAGTGACAGGGGCGAAGCTTTCTTT. The whole variable domain, remainder taken from reference TRBV28 and TRBJ1-1, is DVKVTQSSRYLVKRTGEKVFLECVQDMDHENMFWYRQDPGLGLRLIYFSYDVKMKEKGDIPEGYSVSREKKERFSLILESASTNQTSMYLCASSDRGEAFFGQGTRLTVV.

This chain links TRBV25-1 with TRBJ1-1, with a weak D call TRBD1 (6 bases). Per the germline V gene, CDR1 is MGHDK and CDR2 is SYGVNS. The CDR3 spans 13 residues. V gave up 6 bases and J gave up 1 base, with 9 bases separating them. Written as DNA, the CDR3 is TGTGCCAGCAGGGGGGCTGGGAACACTGAAGCTTTCTTT. Protein product: CASRGAGNTEAFF.

The chain is built from TRBV10-2 and TRBJ2-7; 7 nucleotides match TRBD1. This CDR3 has 13 residues. The ends lost 6 bases at V and 6 bases at J; junction bases unmatched: 8. The germline CDR1 and CDR2 sequences are WSHSY and SAAADI. DNA of the CDR3: TGCGCCAGCAGAACAGGGGCGCAAGGCGAGCAGTACTTC. Its protein product is CASRTGAQGEQYF.

The CDR3 DNA is TGTGCCAGCAGTTATAGCGGGGGGGTAGCGGTAAACATTCAGTACTTC. This sequence encodes CASSYSGGVAVNIQYF. This chain links TRBV27 with TRBJ2-4; 11 nucleotides agree with TRBD2. The CDR3 spans 16 residues. V trimming: 4 bases; J trimming: 6 bases; junction bases outside the gene matches: 8. The germline CDR1 and CDR2 sequences are MNHEY and SMNVEV (reference sequence).

V gene TRBV15 combines with J gene TRBJ2-2; D unclear. Germline values: CDR1 LNHNV, CDR2 YYDKDF (reference sequence). This CDR3 has 14 residues. V was trimmed by 0 bases and J by 3 bases, leaving 5 bases between them. This CDR3 reads CATSRDQDTGELFF. The CDR3 nucleotides read TGTGCCACCAGCAGAGATCAGGACACCGGGGAGCTGTTTTTT.

This chain links TRBV6-6 with TRBJ1-4, with 7 bases identical to TRBD1. With V trimmed by 2 bases and J by 9 bases, 6 bases remained unmatched. The CDR3 contains 14 residues. Per the germline V gene, CDR1 is MNHNY and CDR2 is SVGAGI (reference sequence). CDR3: CASSYLVTGQKLFF. The CDR3 DNA is TGTGCCAGCAGTTACCTCGTGACAGGGCAAAAACTGTTTTTT.

The chain is built from TRBV19 and TRBJ1-3, with D perhaps matching TRBD1 (6 bases). CDR1 and CDR2 (germline): LNHDA, SQIVND (reference sequence). This CDR3 has 15 residues. Trimming removed 8 bases at V and 4 bases at J, with 18 bases between. Here the CDR3 reads CASGQTGLGGNTIYF. The CDR3 DNA follows: TGTGCCAGTGGACAGACCGGCCTGGGGGGAAACACCATATATTTT.

The chain has TRBV27 and TRBJ2-4, with D possibly matching TRBD2 (7 bases). Looked up from germline, CDR1 is MNHEY and CDR2 is SMNVEV (reference sequence). Trimming removed 5 bases at V and 1 base at J, with 12 bases between. This CDR3 has 15 residues. The CDR3 DNA follows: TGTGCCAGCAGTGGGGGGGGCTTTGCCAAAAACATTCAGTACTTC. Translated, it gives CASSGGGFAKNIQYF.

This clone was detected only a few times. The J gene is TRBJ2-1, the V gene TRBV7-9, with 13 bases matching TRBD2. The germline V gene encodes CDR1 SEHNR and CDR2 FQNEAQ (reference sequence). After removal of 5 bases from V and 9 bases from J, the junction contained 10 bases not matched to a gene. This CDR3 is built from 16 residues. DNA of the CDR3: TGTGCCAGCAGCCCGAAACTAGCGGGGGGGCCCAGTGAGCAGTTCTTC. It specifies CASSPKLAGGPSEQFF.